In its sample, the clone carrying this TCR beta chain was seen a few times. The source of the sample is a study of OX40 agonist ivuxolimab in advanced cancers. Across the whole study: The drug used for patients, ivuxolimab, was an agonistic anti-OX40 (CD134) antibody. Ivuxolimab was administered intravenously to patients at 0.01 to 10 mg/kg every 2 weeks. Hepatocellular carcinoma, melanoma, renal cell or head and neck cancer was diagnosed in the dose-escalation patients.

The repertoire was sequenced with immunoSEQ multiplex PCR; TCRdb's copy has only in-frame clones and lacks some. The table records 65,000 to 75,000 clones, approximately 85% of them present only once. The germline V gene encodes CDR1 MNHEY and CDR2 SMNVEV (reference sequence). The CDR3 is made up of 14 amino acids. Trimming stripped 4 bases from V and 0 bases from J, with 9 bases between. The TCR sequence derives from an adult with an advanced solid tumor such as melanoma, head and neck, liver or kidney cancer. The specimen was CD4+ or CD8+ T cells sorted from blood, collected in a trial of the OX40 agonist ivuxolimab. The chain is built from TRBV27 and TRBJ1-2; D is undetermined. CDR3 in DNA: TGTGCCAGCAGTTCCATGGGTTCTAACTATGGCTACACCTTC. Amino acids: CASSSMGSNYGYTF.